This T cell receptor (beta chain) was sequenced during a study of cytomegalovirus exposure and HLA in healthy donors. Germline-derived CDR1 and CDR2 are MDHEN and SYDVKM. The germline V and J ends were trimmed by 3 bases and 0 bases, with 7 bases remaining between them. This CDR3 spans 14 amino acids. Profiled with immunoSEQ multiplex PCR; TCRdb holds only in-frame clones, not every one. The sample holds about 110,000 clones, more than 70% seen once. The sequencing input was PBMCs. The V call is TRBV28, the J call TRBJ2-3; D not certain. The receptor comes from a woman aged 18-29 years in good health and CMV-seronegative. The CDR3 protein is CASSFADSTDTQYF. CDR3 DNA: TGTGCCAGCAGTTTTGCGGATAGCACAGATACGCAGTATTTT.